The 20 T cell receptor beta chains listed next were all sequenced from one sample in a study of T cell responses to AZD1222 COVID-19 vaccine. Clones were read by immunoSEQ multiplex PCR, and TCRdb kept only the in-frame ones, dropping some. The sample has under 140,000 clones, 94% seen once; the top ten hold 2.9%. This sample comprised peripheral blood, obtained 28 days after the second AZD1222 dose. The receptors were sampled from an adult who received the AZD1222 COVID-19 vaccine.

The genes are TRBV6-1 and TRBJ2-4, with D possibly being TRBD2 (5 bases). The CDR3 runs to 17 residues. V was trimmed by 3 bases and J by 0 bases, leaving 15 bases between them. Germline V lookup: CDR1 MNHNS, CDR2 SASEGT. CDR3 DNA: TGTGCCAGCAGTGAGGACTCCTACTCACTAGCCAAAAACATTCAGTACTTC. This sequence encodes CASSEDSYSLAKNIQYF.

The rearrangement joins TRBV7-2 to TRBJ1-6; no clear D. The CDR3 spans 16 residues. V gave up 1 base and J gave up 0 bases, with 7 bases separating them. Germline V lookup: CDR1 SGHTA, CDR2 FQGNSA. Here the CDR3 DNA reads TGTGCCAGCAGCTTAGTAGGCAGCTCCTATAATTCACCCCTCCACTTT. This codes for CASSLVGSSYNSPLHF. The full variable domain, with the rest looked up from reference TRBV7-2 and TRBJ1-6, is GAGVSQSPSNKVTEKGKDVELRCDPISGHTALYWYRQSLGQGLEFLIYFQGNSAPDKSGLPSDRFSAERTGGSVSTLTIQRTQQEDSAVYLCASSLVGSSYNSPLHFGNGTRLTVT.

The count of this clone is one. V and J are TRBV19 and TRBJ1-6; D is unresolved. The V end was cut by 3 bases, the J end by 14 bases, with 17 bases between. Germline assignment: CDR1 LNHDA and CDR2 SQIVND (reference sequence). The CDR3 spans 14 residues. CDR3 coding DNA: TGTGCCAGTAGTATGGAGGGTCCCGAACGGGCCCTCCACTTT. Encoded protein: CASSMEGPERALHF.

The chain recombines TRBV11-2 with TRBJ1-2; D possibly corresponds to TRBD1 (5 bases). CDR1 and CDR2 from the germline V gene are SGHAT and FQNNGV. Trimming left V 5 bases short and J 2 bases short, with 12 bases between. This CDR3 has 14 residues. CDR3 loop: CASSPQRDNYGYTF. The CDR3, as DNA: TGTGCCAGCAGCCCCCAGAGGGACAACTATGGCTACACCTTC.

The chain has TRBV20-1 and TRBJ1-2, with a possible D match to TRBD1 (5 bases). Germline V gene data show CDR1 as DFQATT and CDR2 as SNEGSKA (reference sequence). The germline V and J ends were trimmed by 2 bases and 8 bases, with 9 bases remaining between them. The CDR3 sequence is 11 residues long. The CDR3 is CSARRQGGYTF. CDR3 sequence (DNA): TGCAGTGCTAGACGGCAGGGCGGCTACACCTTC.

In this sample, this clone turned up a few times. The chain combines TRBV6-5 with TRBJ2-1, with 8 bases identical to TRBD2. The CDR3 loop spans 14 amino acids. Germline lookup yields CDR1 MNHEY and CDR2 SVGAGI. J was trimmed by 3 bases and V by 8 bases; bases with no gene match: 6. CDR3 sequence: CASGPAGGYNEQFF. CDR3 coding DNA: TGTGCCAGCGGGCCGGCGGGGGGCTACAATGAGCAGTTCTTC.

The chain joins TRBV6-5 to TRBJ1-1; weak D call: TRBD1 (5 bases). Germline V gene lookup returns CDR1 MNHEY and CDR2 SVGAGI. Trimming cost V 6 bases and J 3 bases, with 17 bases left between them. The length of the CDR3 is 15 residues. The CDR3 loop reads CASRITIMGHTEAFF. The DNA of the CDR3 is TGTGCCAGCAGGATAACAATAATGGGGCACACTGAAGCTTTCTTT.

The chain combines TRBV29-1 with TRBJ1-1; D is undetermined. The CDR3 runs 8 residues. V was pared by 7 bases and J by 7 bases, with 4 bases between. CDR1 is SQVTM and CDR2 is ANQGSEA in the germline V gene. The CDR3 is CSAGEAFF. DNA for the CDR3: TGCAGCGCAGGTGAAGCTTTCTTT.

The chain employs TRBV27 and TRBJ1-1, with no clear D. This CDR3 is 14 amino acids long. Germline CDR1 reads MNHEY; CDR2 reads SMNVEV (reference sequence). Trimming shortened V by 6 bases and J by 0 bases, and 11 bases separated the two germline ends. CDR3 bases: TGTGCCAGCAGGTTTAGTCAGATGAACACTGAAGCTTTCTTT. Translated, it gives CASRFSQMNTEAFF.

V usage is TRBV6-1 and J usage is TRBJ2-7, with D maybe TRBD1 (6 bases). V lost 2 bases and J lost 3, with 14 bases in between. The CDR3 sequence is 15 residues long. Germline CDR1 MNHNS, CDR2 SASEGT. The CDR3 loop reads CASSEPPGQNYEQYF. The CDR3 DNA reads TGTGCCAGCAGTGAACCCCCGGGACAAAACTACGAGCAGTACTTC.

V usage is TRBV10-3 and J usage is TRBJ1-1; perhaps TRBD1 as D (5 bases). The CDR3 consists of 13 residues. Germline V gives CDR1 ENHRY, CDR2 SYGVKD. Trimming removed 6 bases at V and 3 bases at J, with 11 bases between. Here the CDR3 reads CAIRGEADTEAFF. The CDR3 coding sequence is TGTGCCATCAGGGGGGAAGCGGACACTGAAGCTTTCTTT.

V gene TRBV29-1 combines with J gene TRBJ2-6; tentative D call: TRBD2 (5 bases). V lost 7 bases and J lost 4, with 14 bases in between. This CDR3 region has 14 residues. Germline V lookup: CDR1 SQVTM, CDR2 ANQGSEA. The CDR3 sequence is CSATLGAGANVLTF. CDR3 coding DNA: TGCAGCGCCACACTAGGTGCCGGGGCCAACGTCCTGACTTTC.

CDR3 bases: TGTGCCAGCAGTCCCGGGACATTGGGCAATCAGCCCCAGCATTTT. Its translation is CASSPGTLGNQPQHF. The rearrangement links TRBV6-5 to TRBJ1-5; D possibly corresponds to TRBD1 (6 bases). The CDR3 runs 15 residues. Per the germline V gene, CDR1 is MNHEY and CDR2 is SVGAGI. V dropped 5 bases and J dropped 2 bases, with 13 bases sitting between them.

J is TRBJ2-5 and V is TRBV6-4; the D gene is possibly TRBD2 (6 bases). The CDR3 extends over 15 amino acids. V lost 4 bases, J lost 5 bases, and 17 bases lay in between. Germline values: CDR1 MRHNA, CDR2 SNTAGT. CDR3 sequence: CASSVVPGDRETQYF. The CDR3 DNA reads as TGTGCCAGCAGTGTCGTCCCGGGAGATCGGGAGACCCAGTACTTC.

The chain carries TRBV4-1 and TRBJ2-3; 7 nucleotides line up with TRBD2. From germline, CDR1 is MGHRA and CDR2 YSYEKL. V gave up 4 bases and J gave up 2 bases; unmatched junction bases: 12. The CDR3 is 17 amino acids. The CDR3 protein is CASSPPTILAATDTQYF. CDR3 DNA sequence: TGCGCCAGCAGCCCGCCCACGATTCTAGCGGCCACAGATACGCAGTATTTT.

V and J are TRBV10-2 and TRBJ2-7; 14 nucleotides align to TRBD2. With V trimmed by 6 bases and J by 3 bases, 1 base remained unmatched. CDR3 length: 14 amino acids. Germline CDR1 is WSHSY and CDR2 is SAAADI. The CDR3 DNA follows: TGCGCCAGCAGGGGGACTAGCGGGAGCTACGAGCAGTACTTC. Protein sequence: CASRGTSGSYEQYF.

This chain joins TRBV10-1 and TRBJ2-2, with 7 positions matching TRBD1. Germline V gene lookup returns CDR1 WNHNN and CDR2 SYGVQD (reference sequence). V gave up 8 bases and J gave up 2 bases; unmatched junction bases: 14. CDR3 length: 17 amino acids. CDR3 sequence (DNA): TGCGCCAGCGGAGCCGGCACCGGGACAGTCAACACCGGGGAGCTGTTTTTT. Protein: CASGAGTGTVNTGELFF.

This rearrangement joins TRBV3-1 (or the pseudogene TRBV3-2) to TRBJ1-5; D gene ambiguous. V lost 4 bases, J lost 2 bases, and 18 bases lay in between. Looked up from germline, CDR1 is LGHDT and CDR2 is YNNKEL (reference sequence). There are 17 residues in the CDR3. The chain's CDR3 is CASSLSSTRGGNQPQHF. The CDR3 nucleotides are TGTGCCAGCAGCCTCTCAAGTACCCGGGGAGGCAATCAGCCCCAGCATTTT.

This clone appeared once. The chain joins TRBV7-7 to TRBJ1-6, with D perhaps TRBD1 (5 bases). With 4 bases removed from V and 5 bases from J, the gap between germline ends came to 6 bases. CDR1 and CDR2 (germline): SSHAT, FNYEAQ (reference sequence). The CDR3 covers 13 residues. CDR3 in DNA: TGTGCCAGCAGCTCGGACAATAATTCACCCCTCCACTTT. Protein product: CASSSDNNSPLHF.

The chain is built from TRBV5-1 and TRBJ2-2, with D tentatively TRBD2 (5 bases). CDR1 is SGHRS, CDR2 YFSETQ, per germline. The V and J ends lost 5 bases and 5 bases respectively, with 10 bases between them. The CDR3 is made up of 13 amino acids. The CDR3 nucleotides read TGCGCCAGCAGGGGCGGGCCGACCGGGGAGCTGTTTTTT. Residues: CASRGGPTGELFF.